This record concerns one TCR beta chain sequence. What it binds is not known. Donors likely had unrecorded immune exposures despite being nominally healthy when sampled. Primers included in the PCR were 60 Vbeta and 13 Jbeta primers. Assay: immunoSEQ multiplex PCR; the TCRdb copy retains only in-frame clones and omits some. This sample has 150,000 or so clones, with approximately 85% found just once. The CDR3 consists of 15 residues. Germline V gives CDR1 SGHVS, CDR2 FNYEAQ. V gave up 1 base and J gave up 0 bases; unmatched junction bases: 3. These data belong to a study of cytomegalovirus exposure and HLA in healthy donors. Broader study findings: Researchers reportedly found TCR beta sequences accurately predicted most subjects' HLA-A and HLA-B alleles. Earlier findings revealed that most TCR beta V segments proved productive either about 87% or about 30% of the time.

Material: PBMCs. The chain recombines TRBV7-6 with TRBJ2-7; TRBD2 matches 7 bases. This sequence was found in a man between 18 and 35 years old in good health and CMV-seropositive. The CDR3 here is CASSLGGGSSYEQYF. CDR3 bases: TGTGCCAGCAGCTTAGGCGGGGGTAGCTCCTACGAGCAGTACTTC.